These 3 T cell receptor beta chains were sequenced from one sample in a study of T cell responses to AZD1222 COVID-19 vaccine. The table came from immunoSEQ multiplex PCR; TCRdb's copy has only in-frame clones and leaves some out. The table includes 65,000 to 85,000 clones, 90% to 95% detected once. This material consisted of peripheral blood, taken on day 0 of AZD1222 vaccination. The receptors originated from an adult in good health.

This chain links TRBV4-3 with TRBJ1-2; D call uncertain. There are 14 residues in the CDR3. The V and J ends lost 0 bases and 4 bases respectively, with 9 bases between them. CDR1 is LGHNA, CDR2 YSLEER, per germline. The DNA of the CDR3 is TGCGCCAGCAGCCAAGATATGGCAGGCTATGGCTACACCTTC. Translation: CASSQDMAGYGYTF.

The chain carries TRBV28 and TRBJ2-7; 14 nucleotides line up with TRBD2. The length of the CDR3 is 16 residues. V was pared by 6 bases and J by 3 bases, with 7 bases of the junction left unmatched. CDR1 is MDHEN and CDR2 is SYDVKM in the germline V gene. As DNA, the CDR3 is TGTGCCAGCAGGGGGGGACTAGCGGGGGCCCTCTACGAGCAGTACTTC. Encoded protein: CASRGGLAGALYEQYF.

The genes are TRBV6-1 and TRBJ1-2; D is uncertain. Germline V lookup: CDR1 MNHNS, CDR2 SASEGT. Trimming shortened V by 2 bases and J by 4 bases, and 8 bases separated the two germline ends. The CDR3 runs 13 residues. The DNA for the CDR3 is TGTGCCAGCAGTGAATGGTCCTTCTATGGCTACACCTTC. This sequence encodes CASSEWSFYGYTF.